This T cell receptor (beta chain) was recovered during a study of breast tumors, draining lymph nodes, adjacent tissues. General study results and limits: Tumor TCR diversity was below lymph nodes but above nontumor tissue.

The sample holds many counts of this clonotype. Antigen: not known. The junction and the germline gene differ at one end; a read error may be behind it. Each CDR3 protein gets one entry after TCRdb re-called the multiplex PCR reads with MiXCR. The sample contains over 130,000 distinct CDR3 sequences, approximately 29% of which appear only once. Germline lookup yields CDR1 SNHLY and CDR2 FYNNEI. This CDR3 contains 14 residues. The lymph nodes were axillary draining lymph nodes from breast cancer patients. The sequencing sample was made of axillary lymph node tissue. The TCR was taken from a female donor with breast cancer. Some clones in this sample may be carry-over from other donors' samples. This chain connects TRBV2 to TRBJ2-1; 10 bases are a match to TRBD2. The CDR3, as DNA: TGTGCCAGCAGTGAACTCTTTAGCGGGGGGAAGGGAATCTTC. It codes for CASSELFSGGKGIF.